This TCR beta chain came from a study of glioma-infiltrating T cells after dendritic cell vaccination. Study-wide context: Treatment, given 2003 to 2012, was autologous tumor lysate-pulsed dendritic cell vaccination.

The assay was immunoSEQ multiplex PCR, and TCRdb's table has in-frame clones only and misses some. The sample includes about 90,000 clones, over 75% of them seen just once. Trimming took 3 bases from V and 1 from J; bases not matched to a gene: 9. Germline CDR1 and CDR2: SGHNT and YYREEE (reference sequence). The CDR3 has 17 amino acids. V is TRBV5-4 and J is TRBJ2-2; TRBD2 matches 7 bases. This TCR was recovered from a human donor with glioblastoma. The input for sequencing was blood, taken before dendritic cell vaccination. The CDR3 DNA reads TGTGCCAGCAGCTCCGGGGGTATAGCGGGGAACACCGGGGAGCTGTTTTTT. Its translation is CASSSGGIAGNTGELFF.